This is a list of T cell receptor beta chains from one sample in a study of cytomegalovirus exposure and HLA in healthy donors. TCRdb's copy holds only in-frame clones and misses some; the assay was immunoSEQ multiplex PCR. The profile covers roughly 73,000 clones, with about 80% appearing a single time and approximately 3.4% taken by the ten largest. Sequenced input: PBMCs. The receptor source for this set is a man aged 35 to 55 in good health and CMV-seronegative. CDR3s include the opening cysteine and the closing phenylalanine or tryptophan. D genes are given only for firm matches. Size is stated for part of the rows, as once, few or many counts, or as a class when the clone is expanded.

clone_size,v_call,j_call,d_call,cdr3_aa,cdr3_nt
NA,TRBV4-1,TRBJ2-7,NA,CASSQATTLSSYEQYF,TGCGCCAGCAGCCAAGCGACTACCCTGAGCTCCTACGAGCAGTACTTC
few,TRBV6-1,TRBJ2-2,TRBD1,CASSDRGLLNTGELFF,TGTGCCAGCAGTGACAGGGGGCTTCTGAACACCGGGGAGCTGTTTTTT
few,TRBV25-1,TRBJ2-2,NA,CASRKEAPVTGELFF,TGTGCCAGCAGGAAGGAGGCGCCAGTCACCGGGGAGCTGTTTTTT
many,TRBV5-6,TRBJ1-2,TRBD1,CASSSVLMGTGLTSYTF,TGTGCCAGCAGCTCGGTCCTGATGGGGACAGGGCTAACGAGCTACACCTTC
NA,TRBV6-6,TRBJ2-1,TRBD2,CATGSRLAGYNEQFF,TGTGCCACCGGGAGTCGGCTAGCGGGTTACAATGAGCAGTTCTTC
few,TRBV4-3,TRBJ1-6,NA,CASSPTASYNSPLHF,TGCGCCAGCAGCCCGACAGCCTCCTATAATTCACCCCTCCACTTT
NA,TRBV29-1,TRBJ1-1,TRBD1,CSADRALNTEAFF,TGCAGCGCGGACAGGGCGTTGAACACTGAAGCTTTCTTT
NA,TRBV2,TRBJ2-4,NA,CASTQELAKNIQYF,TGTGCCAGCACCCAGGAACTAGCCAAAAACATTCAGTACTTC
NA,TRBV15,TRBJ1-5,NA,CATSRDRERSQPQHF,TGTGCCACCAGCAGAGACAGGGAAAGGAGTCAGCCCCAGCATTTT
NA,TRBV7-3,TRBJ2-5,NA,CASSLRGQQETQYF,TGTGCCAGCAGCTTAAGAGGACAGCAAGAGACCCAGTACTTC
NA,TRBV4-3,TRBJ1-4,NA,CASSQDVAAGEKLFF,TGCGCCAGCAGCCAAGATGTGGCAGCGGGTGAAAAACTGTTTTTT
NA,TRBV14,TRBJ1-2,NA,CASSQDRGYGYTF,TGTGCCAGCAGCCAAGACCGGGGGTATGGCTACACCTTC
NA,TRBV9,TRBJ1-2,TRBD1,CASSAGQGNYGYTF,TGTGCCAGCAGCGCGGGACAGGGGAACTATGGCTACACCTTC
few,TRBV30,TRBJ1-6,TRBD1,CAGLGQGGEPLHF,TGTGCCGGCCTAGGACAGGGAGGAGAACCCCTCCACTTT
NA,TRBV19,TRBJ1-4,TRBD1,CAASGTGFRKLFF,TGTGCCGCCTCCGGGACAGGGTTTCGAAAACTGTTTTTT
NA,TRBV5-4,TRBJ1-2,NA,CASSLEQGHGYTF,TGTGCCAGCAGCTTGGAGCAGGGCCATGGCTACACCTTC
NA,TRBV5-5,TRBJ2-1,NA,CAGSLDPYNEQFF,TGTGCCGGCAGCTTGGATCCATACAATGAGCAGTTCTTC
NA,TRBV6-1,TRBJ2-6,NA,CASSLSSSGANVLTF,TGTGCCAGCAGTCTGTCCAGCTCTGGGGCCAACGTCCTGACTTTC
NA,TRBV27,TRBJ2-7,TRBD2,CASSRGLAGPNPYEQYF,TGTGCCAGCAGTAGAGGACTAGCGGGTCCAAACCCCTACGAGCAGTACTTC
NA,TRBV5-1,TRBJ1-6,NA,CASSLSGNSSPLHF,TGCGCCAGCAGCTTGTCGGGGAACAGTTCACCCCTCCACTTT
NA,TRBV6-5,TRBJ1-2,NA,CASSYSDSSYGYTF,TGTGCCAGCAGTTACTCGGACAGCAGCTATGGCTACACCTTC
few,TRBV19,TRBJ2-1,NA,CASSPPSISYNEQFF,TGTGCCAGTAGCCCGCCTAGCATCTCCTACAATGAGCAGTTCTTC
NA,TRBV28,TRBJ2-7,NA,CASSSPTTYEQYF,TGTGCCAGCAGTTCTCCTACCACCTACGAGCAGTACTTC
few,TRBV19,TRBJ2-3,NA,CASSPIDSRADTQYF,TGTGCCAGTAGTCCGATCGACAGCCGGGCAGATACGCAGTATTTT
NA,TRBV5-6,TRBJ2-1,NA,CASSSPGTTYSYNEQFF,TGTGCCAGCAGCTCACCCGGGACAACTTACTCCTACAATGAGCAGTTCTTC